This T cell receptor (beta chain) was obtained from a study of shared clonotypes between healthy human individuals. Overall study: For every donor, three CD4 naive, three CD4 memory, two CD8 naive and one CD8 memory plates were used. Regarding the study as a whole: A handful of donors showed sharing of around 5% of naive CD4 clonotypes. Read depth was anticipated to influence clonotype sharing among donors.

Using roughly 180 ng DNA, around 30,000 T cell genomes, the sorted-subset replicate PCRs were run. Method: immunoSEQ multiplex PCR; TCRdb's copy keeps in-frame clones and lacks some. The sample comprises some 1,900,000 clones, about 95% of which are singletons, and 0.95% to 1.5% rests with the top ten. Notes on this clone: The antigen is unknown.

Germline V gene lookup returns CDR1 SEHNR and CDR2 FQNEAQ (reference sequence). The CDR3 totals 14 residues. With 6 bases clipped from V and 5 bases from J, the junction kept 9 bases outside the gene matches. Terminally differentiated effector memory CD45RA+ cells were left out of the naive CD8 fraction, which was CD45RO-negative and positively selected for CCR7. The chain joins TRBV7-9 to TRBJ2-5; 7 positions agree with TRBD2. The sequencing input was naive CD8+ T cells sorted from blood. The sequence was obtained from a man between 18 and 35 years old in good health. CDR3 bases: TGTGCCAGCAGTCTAGCGGTTAGGCCGGAGACCCAGTACTTC. Translating gives CASSLAVRPETQYF. Supplemented by reference TRBV7-9 and TRBJ2-5, the full variable domain reads DTGVSQNPRHKITKRGQNVTFRCDPISEHNRLYWYRQTLGQGPEFLTYFQNEAQLEKSRLLSDRFSAERPKGSFSTLEIQRTEQGDSAMYLCASSLAVRPETQYFGPGTRLLVL.